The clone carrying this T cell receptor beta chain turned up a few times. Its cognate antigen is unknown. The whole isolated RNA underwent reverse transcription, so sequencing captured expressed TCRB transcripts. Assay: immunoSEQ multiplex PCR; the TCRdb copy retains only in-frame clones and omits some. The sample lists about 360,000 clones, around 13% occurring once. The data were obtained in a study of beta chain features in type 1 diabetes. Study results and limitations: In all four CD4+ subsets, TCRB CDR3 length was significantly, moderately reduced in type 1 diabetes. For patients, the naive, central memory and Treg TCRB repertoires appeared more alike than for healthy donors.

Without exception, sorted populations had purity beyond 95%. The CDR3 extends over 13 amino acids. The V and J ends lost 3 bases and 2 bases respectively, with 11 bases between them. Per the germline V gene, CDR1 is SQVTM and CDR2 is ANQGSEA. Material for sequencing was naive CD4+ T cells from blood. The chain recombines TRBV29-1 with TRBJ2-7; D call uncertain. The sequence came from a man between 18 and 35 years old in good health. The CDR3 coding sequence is TGCAGCGTTGATGCAGGCCGCACCTACGAGCAGTACTTC. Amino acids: CSVDAGRTYEQYF.